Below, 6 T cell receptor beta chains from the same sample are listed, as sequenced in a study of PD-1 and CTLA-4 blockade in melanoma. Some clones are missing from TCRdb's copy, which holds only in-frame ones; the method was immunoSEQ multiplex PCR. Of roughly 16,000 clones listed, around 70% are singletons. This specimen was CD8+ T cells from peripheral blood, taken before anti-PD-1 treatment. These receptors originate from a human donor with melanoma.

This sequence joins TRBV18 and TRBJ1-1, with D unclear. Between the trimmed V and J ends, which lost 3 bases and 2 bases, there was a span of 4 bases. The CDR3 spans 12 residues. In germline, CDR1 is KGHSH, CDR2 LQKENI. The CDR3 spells CASSPANTEAFF. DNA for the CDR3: TGTGCCAGCTCACCCGCAAACACTGAAGCTTTCTTT.

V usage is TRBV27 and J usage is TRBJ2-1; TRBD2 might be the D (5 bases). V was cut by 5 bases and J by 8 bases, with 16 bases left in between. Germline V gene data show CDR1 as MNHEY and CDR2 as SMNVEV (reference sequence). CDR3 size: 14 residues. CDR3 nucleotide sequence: TGTGCCAGCAGTCGCAGGACTGGTTGGGATGAGCAGTTCTTC. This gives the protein CASSRRTGWDEQFF.

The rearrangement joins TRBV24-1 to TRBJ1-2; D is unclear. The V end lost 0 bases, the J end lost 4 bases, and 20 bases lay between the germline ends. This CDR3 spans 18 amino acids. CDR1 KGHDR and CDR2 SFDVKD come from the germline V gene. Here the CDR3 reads CATSDLRRNPGPFYGYTF. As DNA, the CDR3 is TGTGCCACCAGTGATTTGCGTCGTAACCCAGGACCTTTCTATGGCTACACCTTC.

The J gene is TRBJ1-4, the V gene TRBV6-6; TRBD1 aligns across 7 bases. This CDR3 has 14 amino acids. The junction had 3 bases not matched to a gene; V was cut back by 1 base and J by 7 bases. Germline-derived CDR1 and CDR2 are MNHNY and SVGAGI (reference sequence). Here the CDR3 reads CASSYYRGGEKLFF. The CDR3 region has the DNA TGTGCCAGCAGTTACTACAGGGGAGGTGAAAAACTGTTTTTT.

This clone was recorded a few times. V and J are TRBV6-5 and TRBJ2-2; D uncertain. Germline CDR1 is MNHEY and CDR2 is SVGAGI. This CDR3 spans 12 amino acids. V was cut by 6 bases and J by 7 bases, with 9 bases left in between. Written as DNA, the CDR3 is TGTGCCAGCAGCCCCAATGGCGGGGAGCTGTTTTTT. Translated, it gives CASSPNGGELFF.

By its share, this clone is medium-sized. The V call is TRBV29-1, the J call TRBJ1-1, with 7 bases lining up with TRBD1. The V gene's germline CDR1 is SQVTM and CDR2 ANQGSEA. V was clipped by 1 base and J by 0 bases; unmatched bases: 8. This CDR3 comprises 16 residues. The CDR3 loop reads CSVEGPGQLMNTEAFF. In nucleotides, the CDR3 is TGCAGCGTTGAAGGGCCGGGACAGCTTATGAACACTGAAGCTTTCTTT.